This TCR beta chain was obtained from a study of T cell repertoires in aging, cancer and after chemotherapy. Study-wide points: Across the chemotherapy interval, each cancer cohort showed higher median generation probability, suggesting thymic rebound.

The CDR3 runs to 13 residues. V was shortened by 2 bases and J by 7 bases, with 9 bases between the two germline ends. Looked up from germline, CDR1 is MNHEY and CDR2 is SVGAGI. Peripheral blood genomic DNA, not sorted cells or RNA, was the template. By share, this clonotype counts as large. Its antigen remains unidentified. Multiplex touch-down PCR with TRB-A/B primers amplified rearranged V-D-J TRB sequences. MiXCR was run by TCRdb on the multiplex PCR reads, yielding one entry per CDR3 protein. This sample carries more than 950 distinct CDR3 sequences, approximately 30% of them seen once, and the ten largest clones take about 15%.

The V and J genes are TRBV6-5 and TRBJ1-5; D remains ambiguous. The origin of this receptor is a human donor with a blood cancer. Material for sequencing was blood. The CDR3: CASSYIEGQPQHF. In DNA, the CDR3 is TGTGCCAGCAGTTACATCGAAGGGCAGCCCCAGCATTTT.